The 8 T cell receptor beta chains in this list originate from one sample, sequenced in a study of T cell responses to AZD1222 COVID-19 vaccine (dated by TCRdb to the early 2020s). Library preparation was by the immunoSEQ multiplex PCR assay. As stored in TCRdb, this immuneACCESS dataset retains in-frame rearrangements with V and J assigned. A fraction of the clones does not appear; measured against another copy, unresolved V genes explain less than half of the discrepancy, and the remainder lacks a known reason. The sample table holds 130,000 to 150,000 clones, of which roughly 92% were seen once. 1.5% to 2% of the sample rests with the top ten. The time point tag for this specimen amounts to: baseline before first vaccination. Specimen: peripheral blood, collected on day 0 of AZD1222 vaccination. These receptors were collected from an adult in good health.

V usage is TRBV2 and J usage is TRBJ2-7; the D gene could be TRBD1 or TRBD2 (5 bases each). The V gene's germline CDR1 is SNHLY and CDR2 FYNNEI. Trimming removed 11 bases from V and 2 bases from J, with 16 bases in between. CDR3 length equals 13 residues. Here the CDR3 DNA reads TGTGCCCGAGCAAGGGGAGTCACCTACGAGCAGTACTTC. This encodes CARARGVTYEQYF.

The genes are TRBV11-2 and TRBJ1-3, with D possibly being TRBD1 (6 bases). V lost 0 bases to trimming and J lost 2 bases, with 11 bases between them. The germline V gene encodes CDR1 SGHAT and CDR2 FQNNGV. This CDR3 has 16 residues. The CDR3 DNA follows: TGTGCCAGCAGCTTAGATCGGGGGCGAACTGGAAACACCATATATTTT. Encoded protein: CASSLDRGRTGNTIYF.

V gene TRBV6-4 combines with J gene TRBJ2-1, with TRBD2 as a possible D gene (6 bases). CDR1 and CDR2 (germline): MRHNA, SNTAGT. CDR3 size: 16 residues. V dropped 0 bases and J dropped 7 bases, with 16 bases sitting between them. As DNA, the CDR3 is TGTGCCAGCAGTGACTCGAAGGCTAGCGAATCGAATGAGCAGTTCTTC. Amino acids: CASSDSKASESNEQFF.

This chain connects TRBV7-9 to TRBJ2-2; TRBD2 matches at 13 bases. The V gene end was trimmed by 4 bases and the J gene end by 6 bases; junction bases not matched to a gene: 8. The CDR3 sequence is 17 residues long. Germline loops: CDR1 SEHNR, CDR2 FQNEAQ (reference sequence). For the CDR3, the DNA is TGTGCCAGCAGCTCACTAGCGGGAGGGCCTGTTTCCGGGGAGCTGTTTTTT. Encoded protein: CASSSLAGGPVSGELFF.

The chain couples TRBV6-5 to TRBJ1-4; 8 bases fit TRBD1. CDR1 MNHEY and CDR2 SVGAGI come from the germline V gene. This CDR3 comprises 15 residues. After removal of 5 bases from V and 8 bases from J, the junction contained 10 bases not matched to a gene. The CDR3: CASSPQTGESEKLFF. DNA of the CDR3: TGTGCCAGCAGTCCCCAGACAGGGGAGAGCGAAAAACTGTTTTTT.

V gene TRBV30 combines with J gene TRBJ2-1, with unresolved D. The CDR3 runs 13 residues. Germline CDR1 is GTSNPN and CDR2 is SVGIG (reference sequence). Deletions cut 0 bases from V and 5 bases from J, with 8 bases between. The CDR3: CAWSVIRHNEQFF. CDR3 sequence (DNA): TGTGCCTGGAGTGTAATACGACACAATGAGCAGTTCTTC. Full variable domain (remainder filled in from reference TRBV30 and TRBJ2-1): SQTIHQWPATLVQPVGSPLSLECTVEGTSNPNLYWYRQAAGRGLQLLFYSVGIGQISSEVPQNLSASRPQDRQFILSSKKLLLSDSGFYLCAWSVIRHNEQFFGPGTRLTVL.

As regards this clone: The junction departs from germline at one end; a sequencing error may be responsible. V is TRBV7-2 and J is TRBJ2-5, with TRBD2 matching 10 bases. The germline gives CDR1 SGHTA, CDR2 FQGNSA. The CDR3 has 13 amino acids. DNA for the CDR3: TGTGCCAGCAGCTTATTCCTAGCGGGAGAGTTGGACTTC. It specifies CASSLFLAGELDF.

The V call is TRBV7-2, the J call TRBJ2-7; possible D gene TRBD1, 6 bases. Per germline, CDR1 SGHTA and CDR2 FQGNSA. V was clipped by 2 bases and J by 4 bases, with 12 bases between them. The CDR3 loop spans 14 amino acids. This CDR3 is CASSLNRDRYEQYF. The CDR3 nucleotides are TGTGCCAGCAGCTTAAACAGGGACCGATACGAGCAGTACTTC.